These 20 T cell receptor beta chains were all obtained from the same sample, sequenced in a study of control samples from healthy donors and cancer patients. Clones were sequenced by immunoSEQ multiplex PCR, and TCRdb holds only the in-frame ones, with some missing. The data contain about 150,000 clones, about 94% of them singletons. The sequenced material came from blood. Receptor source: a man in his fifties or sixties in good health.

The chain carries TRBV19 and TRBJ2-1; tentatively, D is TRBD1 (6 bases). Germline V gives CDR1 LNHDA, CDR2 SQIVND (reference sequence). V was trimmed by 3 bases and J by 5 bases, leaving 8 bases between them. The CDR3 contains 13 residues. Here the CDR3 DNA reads TGTGCCAGTAGTATCAGGGGCAACAATGAGCAGTTCTTC. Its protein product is CASSIRGNNEQFF. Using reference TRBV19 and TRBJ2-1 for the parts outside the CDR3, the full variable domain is DGGITQSPKYLFRKEGQNVTLSCEQNLNHDAMYWYRQDPGQGLRLIYYSQIVNDFQKGDIAEGYSVSREKKESFPLTVTSAQKNPTAFYLCASSIRGNNEQFFGPGTRLTVL.

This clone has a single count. CDR3 residues: CASSEGPGTSGSWETQYF. In nucleotides, the CDR3 is TGTGCCAGCAGTGAAGGGCCCGGGACTAGCGGGAGCTGGGAGACCCAGTACTTC. This chain joins TRBV6-1 and TRBJ2-5, with 14 nucleotides matching TRBD2. This CDR3 spans 18 amino acids. The germline V gene encodes CDR1 MNHNS and CDR2 SASEGT. V lost 1 base to trimming and J lost 5 bases; unmatched junction nucleotides: 9.

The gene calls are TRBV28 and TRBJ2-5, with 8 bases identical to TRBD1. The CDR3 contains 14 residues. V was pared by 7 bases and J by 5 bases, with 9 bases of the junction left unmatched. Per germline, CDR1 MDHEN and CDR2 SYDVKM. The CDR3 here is CASTLDRGRETQYF. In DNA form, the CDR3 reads TGTGCCAGCACCCTCGACAGGGGACGGGAGACCCAGTACTTC.

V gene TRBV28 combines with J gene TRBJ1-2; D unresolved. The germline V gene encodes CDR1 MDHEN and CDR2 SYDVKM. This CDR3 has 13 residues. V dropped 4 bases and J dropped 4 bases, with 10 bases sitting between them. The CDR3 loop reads CASSYVPLYGYTF. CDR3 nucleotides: TGTGCCAGCAGTTACGTGCCGCTCTATGGCTACACCTTC.

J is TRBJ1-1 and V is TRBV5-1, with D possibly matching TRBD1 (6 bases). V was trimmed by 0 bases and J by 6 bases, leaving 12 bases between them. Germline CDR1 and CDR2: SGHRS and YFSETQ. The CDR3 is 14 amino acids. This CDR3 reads CASSLGGGLAEAFF. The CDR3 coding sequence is TGCGCCAGCAGCTTGGGTGGGGGGCTCGCTGAAGCTTTCTTT.

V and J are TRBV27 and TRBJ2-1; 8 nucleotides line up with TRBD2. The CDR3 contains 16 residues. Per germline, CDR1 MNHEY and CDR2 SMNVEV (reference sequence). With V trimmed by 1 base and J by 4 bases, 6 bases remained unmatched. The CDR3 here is CASSLYPPSGYNEQFF. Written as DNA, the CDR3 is TGTGCCAGCAGTTTATACCCTCCTAGCGGGTACAATGAGCAGTTCTTC.

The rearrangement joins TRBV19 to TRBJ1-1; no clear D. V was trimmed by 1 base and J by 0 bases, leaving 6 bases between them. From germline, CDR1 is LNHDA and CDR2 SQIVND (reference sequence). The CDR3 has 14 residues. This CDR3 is CASSIAQLNTEAFF. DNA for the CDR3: TGTGCCAGTAGTATAGCCCAGTTGAACACTGAAGCTTTCTTT.

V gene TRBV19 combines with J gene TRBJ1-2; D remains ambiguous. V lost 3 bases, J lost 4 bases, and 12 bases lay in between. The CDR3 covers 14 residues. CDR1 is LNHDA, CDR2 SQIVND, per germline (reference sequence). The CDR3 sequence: CASSIEVVSYGYTF. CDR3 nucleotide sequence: TGTGCCAGTAGTATTGAGGTGGTGTCCTATGGCTACACCTTC. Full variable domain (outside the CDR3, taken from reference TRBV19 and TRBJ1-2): DGGITQSPKYLFRKEGQNVTLSCEQNLNHDAMYWYRQDPGQGLRLIYYSQIVNDFQKGDIAEGYSVSREKKESFPLTVTSAQKNPTAFYLCASSIEVVSYGYTFGSGTRLTVV.

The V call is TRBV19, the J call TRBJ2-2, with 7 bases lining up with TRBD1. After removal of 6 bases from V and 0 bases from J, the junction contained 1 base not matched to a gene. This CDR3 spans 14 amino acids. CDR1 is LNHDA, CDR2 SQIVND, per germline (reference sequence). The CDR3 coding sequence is TGTGCCAGTAGCACAGGGGCGAACACCGGGGAGCTGTTTTTT. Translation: CASSTGANTGELFF.

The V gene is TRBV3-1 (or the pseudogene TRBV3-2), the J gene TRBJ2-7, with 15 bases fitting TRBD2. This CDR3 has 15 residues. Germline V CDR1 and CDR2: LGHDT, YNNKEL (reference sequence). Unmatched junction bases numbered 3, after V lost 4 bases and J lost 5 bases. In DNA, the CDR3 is TGTGCCAGCAGCCTTGGGACTAGCGGGAGGAACGAGCAGTACTTC. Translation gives CASSLGTSGRNEQYF.

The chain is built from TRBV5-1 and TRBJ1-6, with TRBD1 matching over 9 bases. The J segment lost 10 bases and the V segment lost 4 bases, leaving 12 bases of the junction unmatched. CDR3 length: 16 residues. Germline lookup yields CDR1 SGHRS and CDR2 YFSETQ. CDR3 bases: TGCGCCAGCAGCCCCGGTCGGACAGGGGCATTATCACCCCTCCACTTT. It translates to CASSPGRTGALSPLHF.

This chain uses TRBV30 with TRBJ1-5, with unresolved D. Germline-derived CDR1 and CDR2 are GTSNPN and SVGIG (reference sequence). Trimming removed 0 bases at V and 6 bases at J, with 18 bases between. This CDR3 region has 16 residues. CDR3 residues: CAWSVLGRGRVQPQHF. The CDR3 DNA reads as TGTGCCTGGAGTGTACTGGGTCGAGGGCGGGTTCAGCCCCAGCATTTT.

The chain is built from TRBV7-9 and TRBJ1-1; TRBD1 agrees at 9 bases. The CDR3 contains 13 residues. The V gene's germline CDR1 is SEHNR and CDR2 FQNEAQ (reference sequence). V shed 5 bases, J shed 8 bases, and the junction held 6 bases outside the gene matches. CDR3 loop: CASSPRTGAEAFF. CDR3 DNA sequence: TGTGCCAGCAGCCCTAGGACAGGGGCCGAAGCTTTCTTT.

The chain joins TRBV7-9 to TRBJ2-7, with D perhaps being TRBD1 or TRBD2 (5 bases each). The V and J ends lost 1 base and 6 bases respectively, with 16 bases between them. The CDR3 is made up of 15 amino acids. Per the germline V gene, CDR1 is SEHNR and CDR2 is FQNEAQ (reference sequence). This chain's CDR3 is CASSLVEGWGAEQYF. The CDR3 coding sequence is TGTGCCAGCAGCTTAGTAGAGGGGTGGGGTGCCGAGCAGTACTTC.

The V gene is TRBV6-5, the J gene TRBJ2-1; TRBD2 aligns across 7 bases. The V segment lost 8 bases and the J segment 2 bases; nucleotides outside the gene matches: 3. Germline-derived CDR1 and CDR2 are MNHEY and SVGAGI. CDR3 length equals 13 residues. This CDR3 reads CASHGLAYNEQFF. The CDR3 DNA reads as TGTGCCAGCCACGGACTAGCCTACAATGAGCAGTTCTTC.

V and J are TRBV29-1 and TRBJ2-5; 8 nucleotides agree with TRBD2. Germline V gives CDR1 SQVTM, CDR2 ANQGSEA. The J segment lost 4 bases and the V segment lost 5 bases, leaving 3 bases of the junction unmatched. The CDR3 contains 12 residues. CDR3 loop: CSVTSGSETQYF. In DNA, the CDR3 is TGCAGCGTTACTAGCGGCTCAGAGACCCAGTACTTC.

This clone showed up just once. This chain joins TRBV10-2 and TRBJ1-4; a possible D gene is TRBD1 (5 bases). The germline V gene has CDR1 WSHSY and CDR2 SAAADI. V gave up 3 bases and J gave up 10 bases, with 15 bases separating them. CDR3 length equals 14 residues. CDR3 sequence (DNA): TGCGCCAGCAGTGAAGACAGCCGTGGCGGAAAACTGTTTTTT. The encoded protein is CASSEDSRGGKLFF.

The DNA for the CDR3 is TGTGCCAGTTCGCGACAGGGGGTTAAGTTTGAAAAACTGTTTTTT. Its translation is CASSRQGVKFEKLFF. The chain has TRBV19 and TRBJ1-4, with 9 bases that match TRBD1. Per the germline V gene, CDR1 is LNHDA and CDR2 is SQIVND (reference sequence). Trimming removed 8 bases from V and 7 bases from J; junction bases left unmatched: 11. This CDR3 is 15 amino acids long.

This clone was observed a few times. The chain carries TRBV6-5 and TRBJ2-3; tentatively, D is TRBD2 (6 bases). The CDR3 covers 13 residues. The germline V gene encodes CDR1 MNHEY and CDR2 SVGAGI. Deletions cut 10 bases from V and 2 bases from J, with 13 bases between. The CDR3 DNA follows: TGTGCCATCTTTAGCGGTAACACAGATACGCAGTATTTT. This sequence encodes CAIFSGNTDTQYF.

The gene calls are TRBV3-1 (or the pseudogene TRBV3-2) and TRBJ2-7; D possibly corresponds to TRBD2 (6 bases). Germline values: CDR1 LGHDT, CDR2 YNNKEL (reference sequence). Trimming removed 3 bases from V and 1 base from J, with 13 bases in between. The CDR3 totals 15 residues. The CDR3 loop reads CASSHSGSGSYEQYF. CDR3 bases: TGTGCCAGCAGCCATAGTGGAAGCGGGTCCTACGAGCAGTACTTC.